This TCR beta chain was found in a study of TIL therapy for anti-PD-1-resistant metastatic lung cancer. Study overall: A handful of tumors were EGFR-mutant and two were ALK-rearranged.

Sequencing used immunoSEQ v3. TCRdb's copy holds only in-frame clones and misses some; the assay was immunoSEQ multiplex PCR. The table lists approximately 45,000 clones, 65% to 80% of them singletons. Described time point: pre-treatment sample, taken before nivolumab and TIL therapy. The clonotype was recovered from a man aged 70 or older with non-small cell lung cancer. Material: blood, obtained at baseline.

The CDR3 DNA follows: TGTGCCAGCAGCTTAGCATCCCGGGGCCCCTACGAGCAGTACTTC. It codes for CASSLASRGPYEQYF. The V gene is TRBV7-6, the J gene TRBJ2-7; either TRBD1 or TRBD2 may fit D (5 bases each). Germline CDR1 and CDR2: SGHVS and FNYEAQ. V gave up 0 bases and J gave up 2 bases, with 11 bases separating them. This CDR3 contains 15 residues. The full variable domain, with the rest looked up from reference TRBV7-6 and TRBJ2-7, is GAGVSQSPRYKVTKRGQDVALRCDPISGHVSLYWYRQALGQGPEFLTYFNYEAQQDKSGLPNDRFSAERPEGSISTLTIQRTEQRDSAMYRCASSLASRGPYEQYFGPGTRLTVT.